This T cell receptor beta chain was recovered during a study of human T cells and chemical hapten exposure. Across the study: An area of 2 cm by around 2 cm on upper inner arm skin received 2% DPC for sensitization.

Study processing details: With a range of about 23,224 to 750,000, the median per sample was roughly 91,000 TCRs. TCRdb recomputed calls from the RACE reads with MiXCR, one row per CDR3 protein. These V and J calls originate from TCRdb's pipeline instead of the authors' own analysis. The data hold some 250,000 distinct CDR3 sequences, with approximately 7.5% observed a single time. Indicated time point: pre-sensitization, week 0. Treatment reported: therapeutic diphenylcyclopropenone sensitization with weekly scalp DPC. This clonotype came up a few times. Germline lookup yields CDR1 SGHRS and CDR2 YFSETQ. J lost 3 bases, V lost 1 base, and 4 bases had no gene match. The CDR3 extends over 14 amino acids.

This rearrangement joins TRBV5-1 to TRBJ2-7; TRBD1 matches 7 bases. The origin of this receptor is a man aged 18 to 30 with alopecia areata. Some clones in this sample may be carry-over from other donors' samples. This specimen consisted of whole blood, obtained in connection with sensitization to the hapten diphenylcyclopropenone (DPC). The CDR3 region is CASSLLTGDYEQYV. The CDR3, as DNA: TGCGCCAGCAGCTTGTTAACAGGGGACTACGAGCAGTACGTC.